The present TCR beta chain was sequenced within a study of Graves' ophthalmopathy and Graves' hyperthyroidism. Study-wide background: Prior to any treatment, peripheral blood was collected at the time of initial diagnosis.

Study-level points and caveats: Its predictions of ophthalmopathy progression gave the model 70.59% sensitivity and 72.22% specificity.

Concerning this clonotype: Its antigen is still unknown.

Amplification from RNA transcripts yielded the TCR beta CDR3 regions. Second-round multiplex PCR came after a first-round RT-PCR that employed HTBI primers. A single record per CDR3 protein comes from TCRdb applying MiXCR to the multiplex PCR reads. Among 650,000 to 900,000 distinct CDR3 sequences listed, 40% were seen once. The V end was cut by 7 bases, the J end by 7 bases, with 22 bases between. The germline V gene has CDR1 SQVTM and CDR2 ANQGSEA. This CDR3 region has 14 residues. Sample: peripheral blood. The clonotype originates from an adult man with Graves' ophthalmopathy. The chain carries TRBV29-1 and TRBJ2-5; weak D call: TRBD1 (6 bases). CDR3: CSACPAGVGRTQYF. In nucleotides, the CDR3 is TGCAGCGCTTGTCCAGCAGGGGTTGGGCGGACCCAGTACTTC. The entire variable domain, with the rest obtained from reference TRBV29-1 and TRBJ2-5, is as follows: SAVISQKPSRDICQRGTSLTIQCQVDSQVTMMFWYRQQPGQSLTLIATANQGSEATYESGFVIDKFPISRPNLTFSTLTVSNMSPEDSSIYLCSACPAGVGRTQYFGPGTRLLVL.